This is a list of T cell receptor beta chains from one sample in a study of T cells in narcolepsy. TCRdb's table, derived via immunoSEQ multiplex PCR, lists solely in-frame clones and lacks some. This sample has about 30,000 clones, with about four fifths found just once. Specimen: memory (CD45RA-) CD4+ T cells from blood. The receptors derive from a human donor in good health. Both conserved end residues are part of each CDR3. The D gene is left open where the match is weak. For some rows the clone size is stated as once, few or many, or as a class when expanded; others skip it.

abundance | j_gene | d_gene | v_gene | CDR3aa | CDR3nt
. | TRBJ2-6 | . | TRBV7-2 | CASSLFSLSGANVLTF | TGTGCCAGCAGCTTATTTTCCTTGTCTGGGGCCAACGTCCTGACTTTC
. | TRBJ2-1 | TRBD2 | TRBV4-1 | CASSQDRGGNEQFF | TGCGCCAGCAGCCAAGATCGGGGGGGCAATGAGCAGTTCTTC
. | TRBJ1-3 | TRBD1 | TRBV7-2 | CASSSGTAGNTIYF | TGTGCCAGCAGCTCCGGGACAGCTGGAAACACCATATATTTT
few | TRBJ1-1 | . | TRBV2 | CASSGSRESTEAFF | TGTGCCAGCAGTGGGTCCAGGGAGAGCACTGAAGCTTTCTTT
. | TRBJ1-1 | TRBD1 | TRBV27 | CASSFAQGAYTEAFF | TGTGCCAGCAGTTTTGCCCAGGGGGCCTACACTGAAGCTTTCTTT
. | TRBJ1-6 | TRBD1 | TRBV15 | CATSREGQGASPLHF | TGTGCCACCAGCAGAGAGGGACAGGGGGCATCACCCCTCCACTTT
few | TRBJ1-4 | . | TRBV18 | CASSPKGGDEKLFF | TGTGCCAGCTCACCAAAAGGAGGGGATGAAAAACTGTTTTTT
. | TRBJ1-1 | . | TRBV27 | CASSQRLNTEAFF | TGTGCCAGCAGTCAAAGGCTCAACACTGAAGCTTTCTTT
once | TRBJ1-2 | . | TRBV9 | CASSVVGSNYGYTF | TGTGCCAGCAGCGTAGTGGGGTCTAACTATGGCTACACCTTC
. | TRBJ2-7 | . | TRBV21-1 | CASIHKPTGKLGQYF | TGTGCCAGCATCCACAAGCCGACAGGCAAACTCGGGCAGTACTTC
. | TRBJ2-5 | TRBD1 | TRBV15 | CATSRVRTGPSQETQYF | TGTGCCACCAGCAGAGTGCGGACAGGTCCGTCCCAAGAGACCCAGTACTTC
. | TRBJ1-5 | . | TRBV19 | CASRGEYSNQPQHF | TGTGCCAGTAGGGGGGAATATAGCAATCAGCCCCAGCATTTT
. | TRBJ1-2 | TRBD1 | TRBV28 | CASSRGQFYGYTF | TGTGCCAGCAGTAGGGGACAGTTCTATGGCTACACCTTC
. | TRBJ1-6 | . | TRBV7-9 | CASSASGSGGSPLHF | TGTGCCAGCAGCGCATCAGGGTCTGGGGGTTCACCCCTCCACTTT
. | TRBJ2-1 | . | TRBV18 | CASSPRRNNEQFF | TGTGCCAGCTCACCACGTAGGAACAATGAGCAGTTCTTC
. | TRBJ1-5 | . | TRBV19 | CASTGLSGQPQHF | TGTGCCAGTACGGGACTGTCAGGTCAGCCCCAGCATTTT
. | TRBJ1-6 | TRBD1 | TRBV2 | CASSTQDRGLLPLHF | TGTGCCAGCAGTACCCAGGACAGGGGTTTACTTCCCCTCCACTTT
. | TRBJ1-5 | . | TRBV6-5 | CASSEGGGSLPQHF | TGTGCCAGCAGTGAAGGTGGGGGAAGTCTGCCCCAGCATTTT
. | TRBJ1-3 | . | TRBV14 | CASSHRGGSGNTIYF | TGTGCCAGCAGCCATAGAGGGGGATCTGGAAACACCATATATTTT
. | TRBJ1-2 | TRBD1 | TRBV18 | CASSPESGGGSGGYTF | TGTGCCAGCTCACCAGAGTCAGGGGGAGGATCGGGCGGCTACACCTTC
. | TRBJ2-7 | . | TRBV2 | CASSADSRYEQYF | TGTGCCAGCAGTGCAGACAGTCGGTACGAGCAGTACTTC
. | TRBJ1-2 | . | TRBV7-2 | CASSYTLAGFYGYTF | TGTGCCAGCAGCTACACGCTGGCAGGGTTTTATGGCTACACCTTC
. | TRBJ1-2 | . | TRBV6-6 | CASSYGSYGYTF | TGTGCCAGCAGTTACGGCAGCTATGGCTACACCTTC